The 18 T cell receptor beta chains presented below share a single source sample, sequenced in a study of identical twins. TCRdb re-called the 5' RACE reads through MiXCR, storing one row per CDR3 protein. The sample yields around 480,000 distinct CDR3 sequences, about 13% seen once. These data were likewise used in another study, on yellow fever vaccine responses in identical twins.

Input material: CD4+ T cells sorted from blood. The receptors here all came from a woman under 30 in good health.

This clonotype was detected only a few times. This sequence joins TRBV25-1 and TRBJ1-4, with TRBD1 as a possible D gene (5 bases). The ends were cut back, 4 bases at V and 8 bases at J, with 14 bases in the middle. Germline CDR1 reads MGHDK; CDR2 reads SYGVNS. This CDR3 has 14 amino acids. The CDR3 DNA follows: TGTGCCAGCAGTGTTCCAGGGCGGGAGGAAAAACTGTTTTTT. This encodes CASSVPGREEKLFF. The full variable domain, rest sourced from reference TRBV25-1 and TRBJ1-4, is EADIYQTPRYLVIGTGKKITLECSQTMGHDKMYWYQQDPGMELHLIHYSYGVNSTEKGDLSSESTVSRIRTEHFPLTLESARPSHTSQYLCASSVPGREEKLFFGSGTQLSVL.

This clonotype was detected a few times. The chain joins TRBV9 to TRBJ2-7, with D tentatively TRBD1 (6 bases). The length of the CDR3 is 15 residues. The V and J ends lost 3 bases and 9 bases respectively, with 22 bases between them. Per germline, CDR1 SGDLS and CDR2 YYNGEE. The CDR3 DNA is TGTGCCAGCAGCGGTAAAGAGGGGCAGGGGCAGTGGCAGTACTTC. Translated: CASSGKEGQGQWQYF.

Ten or more counts support this clonotype. This sequence joins TRBV5-1 and TRBJ2-2; 10 bases are shared with TRBD2. Germline CDR1 SGHRS, CDR2 YFSETQ. J was trimmed by 7 bases and V by 1 base; bases with no gene match: 13. CDR3 length equals 18 residues. The CDR3 DNA sequence: TGCGCCAGCAGCTTGTTGCCTAGCGGGAGTTATGGAGGCGGGGAGCTGTTTTTT. This encodes CASSLLPSGSYGGGELFF.

This sequence joins TRBV6-2 or TRBV6-3 and TRBJ2-7; D unclear. V was pared by 6 bases and J by 7 bases, with 13 bases between. The CDR3 is 12 amino acids. Germline CDR1 reads MNHEY; CDR2 reads SVGEGT. The chain's CDR3 is CASSAIWWEQYF. Here the CDR3 DNA reads TGTGCCAGCAGCGCGATTTGGTGGGAGCAGTACTTC.

This sequence joins TRBV11-1 and TRBJ2-1, with a tentative D call TRBD2 (6 bases). V dropped 7 bases and J dropped 9 bases, with 19 bases sitting between them. CDR3 size: 14 residues. Germline assignment: CDR1 SGHAT and CDR2 FQDESV (reference sequence). The CDR3 sequence is CASTMTGDSGEQFF. The CDR3 nucleotides are TGTGCCAGCACGATGACGGGGGATAGTGGTGAGCAGTTCTTC.

In its sample, this clonotype was seen many times. The CDR3 nucleotides read TGCAGCGTCGAAAAGTACAATGAGCAGTTCTTC. Translating gives CSVEKYNEQFF. The chain carries TRBV29-1 and TRBJ2-1, with D unresolved. The germline V and J ends were trimmed by 6 bases and 4 bases, with 7 bases remaining between them. The CDR3 contains 11 residues. In germline, CDR1 is SQVTM, CDR2 ANQGSEA.

This clonotype has ten or more counts. The rearrangement links TRBV5-5 to TRBJ2-2; D is perhaps TRBD2 (6 bases). Per the germline V gene, CDR1 is SGHKS and CDR2 is YYEKEE (reference sequence). CDR3 length: 15 residues. V lost 1 base and J lost 6, with 13 bases in between. The CDR3 DNA follows: TGTGCCAGCAGCTTGAACCCGGGACTTTCCGGGGAGCTGTTTTTT. Its translation is CASSLNPGLSGELFF.

Only a few counts were recorded for this clonotype. V usage is TRBV9 and J usage is TRBJ1-2; the D gene is possibly TRBD1 (5 bases). The germline CDR1 and CDR2 sequences are SGDLS and YYNGEE. This CDR3 has 14 amino acids. V was clipped by 0 bases and J by 6 bases, with 12 bases between them. CDR3 loop: CASSVDPGLNGYTF. The CDR3 coding sequence is TGTGCCAGCAGCGTAGATCCAGGGCTGAATGGCTACACCTTC. Full variable domain (missing parts from reference TRBV9 and TRBJ1-2): DSGVTQTPKHLITATGQRVTLRCSPRSGDLSVYWYQQSLDQGLQFLIQYYNGEERAKGNILERFSAQQFPDLHSELNLSSLELGDSALYFCASSVDPGLNGYTFGSGTRLTVV.

This clonotype came up a few times. This chain joins TRBV7-2 and TRBJ2-3; D could derive from TRBD1 or TRBD2 (5 bases each). Trimming removed 5 bases at V and 2 bases at J, with 11 bases between. This CDR3 region has 14 residues. Germline assignment: CDR1 SGHTA and CDR2 FQGNSA. The CDR3 region has the DNA TGTGCCAGCAGCACCGGGACGGACACAGATACGCAGTATTTT. This codes for CASSTGTDTDTQYF.

In this sample, this clonotype turned up a few times. The chain combines TRBV29-1 with TRBJ2-3; 8 bases map to TRBD2. J lost 1 base, V lost 8 bases, and 14 bases had no gene match. The CDR3 runs to 16 residues. Germline CDR1 and CDR2: SQVTM and ANQGSEA. This chain's CDR3 is CSPPKREGRGTDTQYF. In nucleotides, the CDR3 is TGCAGCCCCCCAAAACGGGAGGGCCGGGGCACAGATACGCAGTATTTT.

There are a few counts of this clonotype. The CDR3 DNA sequence: TGTGCCAGCAGTTACCCTGGGAATTCACCCCTCCACTTT. It is translated as CASSYPGNSPLHF. V and J are TRBV6-5 and TRBJ1-6; D gene unclear. The CDR3 runs 13 residues. CDR1 is MNHEY, CDR2 SVGAGI, per germline. The ends were cut back, 2 bases at V and 7 bases at J, with 6 bases in the middle.

The chain couples TRBV19 to TRBJ2-2, with D perhaps being TRBD1 or TRBD2 (6 bases each). Germline assignment: CDR1 LNHDA and CDR2 SQIVND (reference sequence). Trimming took 3 bases from V and 4 from J, leaving 18 bases between them. The CDR3 has 17 amino acids. CDR3 loop: CASSIRAGHGGTGELFF. CDR3 in DNA: TGTGCCAGTAGTATTCGGGCGGGACATGGGGGCACCGGGGAGCTGTTTTTT. Supplemented by reference TRBV19 and TRBJ2-2, the full variable domain reads DGGITQSPKYLFRKEGQNVTLSCEQNLNHDAMYWYRQDPGQGLRLIYYSQIVNDFQKGDIAEGYSVSREKKESFPLTVTSAQKNPTAFYLCASSIRAGHGGTGELFFGEGSRLTVL.

The gene calls are TRBV29-1 and TRBJ2-1; TRBD1 or TRBD2 may be the D gene (5 bases each). CDR1 is SQVTM, CDR2 ANQGSEA, per germline. This CDR3 has 13 residues. V was cut by 4 bases and J by 10 bases, with 17 bases left in between. CDR3 protein: CSVGDGPGPEQFF. The DNA of the CDR3 is TGCAGCGTTGGGGACGGGCCTGGCCCCGAGCAGTTCTTC.

This clonotype appeared a few times. This sequence joins TRBV6-2 or TRBV6-3 and TRBJ2-4; D may be TRBD1 (5 bases). This CDR3 has 15 amino acids. V was shortened by 2 bases and J by 1 base, with 9 bases between the two germline ends. Germline CDR1 MNHEY, CDR2 SVGEGT. The CDR3 region is CASSYQGVAKNIQYF. The CDR3 DNA sequence: TGTGCCAGCAGTTACCAGGGCGTCGCCAAAAACATTCAGTACTTC.

In this sample, this clonotype turned up a few times. DNA for the CDR3: TGTGCCAGCAGGACAGGGGGCGCATCGTTGGCAGATACGCAGTATTTT. Its protein product is CASRTGGASLADTQYF. The chain combines TRBV6-1 with TRBJ2-3; 10 bases agree with TRBD1. Germline V gene sequence: CDR1 MNHNS, CDR2 SASEGT. CDR3 length: 16 amino acids. Germline trimming cut 6 bases from V and 4 bases from J; bases unmatched to any gene: 10.

The chain links TRBV20-1 to TRBJ1-1, with unresolved D. Trimming pared 5 bases from V and 0 bases from J, leaving 4 bases between. Germline assignment: CDR1 DFQATT and CDR2 SNEGSKA (reference sequence). The CDR3 totals 11 residues. The DNA of the CDR3 is TGCAGTGCTGTGGTGAACACTGAAGCTTTCTTT. Its translation: CSAVVNTEAFF.

This clonotype was counted a few times. The rearrangement links TRBV20-1 to TRBJ2-7; 9 positions agree with TRBD2. V lost 1 base to trimming and J lost 4 bases; unmatched junction nucleotides: 14. Germline V lookup: CDR1 DFQATT, CDR2 SNEGSKA (reference sequence). This CDR3 contains 17 residues. The CDR3 sequence: CSARVLLAGTLGYEQYF. The CDR3 DNA is TGCAGTGCTAGAGTTCTGCTAGCGGGGACCCTAGGTTACGAGCAGTACTTC.

This clonotype was counted only a few times. CDR3 in amino acids: CATRWTGYSYEQYF. As DNA, the CDR3 is TGTGCCACTCGCTGGACAGGCTACTCCTACGAGCAGTACTTC. The J gene is TRBJ2-7, the V gene TRBV27, with 7 bases identical to TRBD1. Per germline, CDR1 MNHEY and CDR2 SMNVEV (reference sequence). Unmatched junction bases numbered 9, after V lost 10 bases and J lost 0 bases. This CDR3 has 14 amino acids.